The rows below give T cell receptor beta chains drawn from one sample of a study of molecular identifiers for immune sequencing clone quantification. MiXCR was run by TCRdb on the PCR reads, yielding one entry per CDR3 protein. The repertoire includes about 630,000 distinct CDR3 sequences, 25% of them detected once, and approximately 0.75% sits in the top ten. Sequencing was carried out using naive CD8+ T cells from blood, with Jurkat cell RNA spiked in. The receptors shown here come from a human donor in good health. Some libraries in this study had Jurkat cell RNA spiked in. CDR3s include the opening cysteine and the closing phenylalanine or tryptophan. The D gene is left open where the match is weak. Some rows have no size entry. The others give once, few or many, or a class for an expanded clone.

d_call: .
j_call: TRBJ1-6
clone_size: few
v_call: TRBV21-1
cdr3_nt: TGTGCCAGCAGCAAAGAAGGATGGGGGGTCCCAAATTCACCCCTCCACTTT
cdr3_aa: CASSKEGWGVPNSPLHF

d_call: TRBD2
j_call: TRBJ2-3
clone_size: .
v_call: TRBV3-1
cdr3_nt: TGTGCCAGCACCATTTTCGGGAGGACAGATACGCAGTATTTT
cdr3_aa: CASTIFGRTDTQYF

d_call: .
j_call: TRBJ2-3
clone_size: many
v_call: TRBV3-1
cdr3_nt: TGTGCCAGCAGCCAAGATCAGATTTACACAGATACGCAGTATTTT
cdr3_aa: CASSQDQIYTDTQYF

d_call: .
j_call: TRBJ2-7
clone_size: many
v_call: TRBV4-1
cdr3_nt: TGCGCCAGCAGCCCCCACGGAGGCTACGAGCAGTACTTC
cdr3_aa: CASSPHGGYEQYF

d_call: .
j_call: TRBJ1-2
clone_size: few
v_call: TRBV4-1
cdr3_nt: TGCGCCAGCAGCCAAGATTGGGCTTTAGATTCATATGGCTACACCTTC
cdr3_aa: CASSQDWALDSYGYTF

d_call: TRBD1
j_call: TRBJ2-2
clone_size: .
v_call: TRBV5-6
cdr3_nt: TGTGCCAGCAGCCAACCCGACAGGGGAGGGGAGCTGTTTTTT
cdr3_aa: CASSQPDRGGELFF

d_call: .
j_call: TRBJ2-7
clone_size: .
v_call: TRBV19
cdr3_nt: TGTGCCAGTACCCCGACAGGGACTGTCTCCTACGAGCAGTACTTC
cdr3_aa: CASTPTGTVSYEQYF

d_call: .
j_call: TRBJ2-5
clone_size: .
v_call: TRBV7-9
cdr3_nt: TGTGCCAGCAGCAAGACCAAGACCAGGGGTGTGGAGACCCAGTACTTC
cdr3_aa: CASSKTKTRGVETQYF

d_call: .
j_call: TRBJ2-7
clone_size: many
v_call: TRBV4-2
cdr3_nt: TGTGCCAGCAGCCAAGTCGGCGCGGACGAGCAGTACTTC
cdr3_aa: CASSQVGADEQYF

d_call: .
j_call: TRBJ1-4
clone_size: .
v_call: TRBV28
cdr3_nt: TGTGCCAGCAGTTTATATGCATCTAATGAAAAACTGTTTTTT
cdr3_aa: CASSLYASNEKLFF

d_call: TRBD2
j_call: TRBJ2-3
clone_size: few
v_call: TRBV27
cdr3_nt: TGTGCCAGCAGTCCAACTCCGGGACTAGCGGGGGGGTGGGTATTT
cdr3_aa: CASSPTPGLAGGWVF

d_call: .
j_call: TRBJ1-3
clone_size: .
v_call: TRBV29-1
cdr3_nt: TGCAGCGCCGAGGCTCCCAGGGCCTCTGGAAACACCATATATTTT
cdr3_aa: CSAEAPRASGNTIYF

d_call: .
j_call: TRBJ1-2
clone_size: .
v_call: TRBV7-2
cdr3_nt: TGTGCCAGCAGCCAGACGGGAGCTAACTATGGCTACACCTTC
cdr3_aa: CASSQTGANYGYTF

d_call: .
j_call: TRBJ2-5
clone_size: .
v_call: TRBV7-9
cdr3_nt: TGTGCCAGCAGCCAGGACGGATTGGAGACCCAGTACTTC
cdr3_aa: CASSQDGLETQYF

d_call: .
j_call: TRBJ2-2
clone_size: many
v_call: TRBV11-3
cdr3_nt: TGTGCCAGCAGCCAGAGGGCCGGGGAGCTGTTTTTT
cdr3_aa: CASSQRAGELFF

d_call: TRBD2
j_call: TRBJ2-7
clone_size: few
v_call: TRBV19
cdr3_nt: TGTGCCAGTAGTCGCGGGGGGGGCCTAAACGAGCAGTACTTC
cdr3_aa: CASSRGGGLNEQYF

d_call: .
j_call: TRBJ2-1
clone_size: .
v_call: TRBV30
cdr3_nt: TGTGCCTGGAGTGGAGGAACAGGGAGTTGGAATGAGCAGTTCTTC
cdr3_aa: CAWSGGTGSWNEQFF

d_call: TRBD1
j_call: TRBJ2-7
clone_size: few
v_call: TRBV20-1
cdr3_nt: TGCAGTGCTGAACCGGGACAGGGCTACGAGCAGTACTTC
cdr3_aa: CSAEPGQGYEQYF

d_call: TRBD1
j_call: TRBJ2-3
clone_size: .
v_call: TRBV7-2
cdr3_nt: TGTGCCAGCCGCCTCGGGACAGCTAGCACAGAAACGCAGTATTTT
cdr3_aa: CASRLGTASTETQYF

d_call: TRBD1
j_call: TRBJ1-2
clone_size: many
v_call: TRBV29-1
cdr3_nt: TGCAGCGTTGAAGGCGCAGGGGGCTATGGCTACACCTTC
cdr3_aa: CSVEGAGGYGYTF

d_call: .
j_call: TRBJ1-4
clone_size: few
v_call: TRBV6-6
cdr3_nt: TGTGCCAGCAGTTACTCGGAGGCCCACACTGCAACTAATGAAAAACTGTTTTTT
cdr3_aa: CASSYSEAHTATNEKLFF

d_call: TRBD2
j_call: TRBJ2-7
clone_size: many
v_call: TRBV28
cdr3_nt: TGTGCCAGCAGTCCGCGGCCTAGCGGCTCCTACGAGCAGTACTTC
cdr3_aa: CASSPRPSGSYEQYF

d_call: .
j_call: TRBJ2-7
clone_size: .
v_call: TRBV6-5
cdr3_nt: TGTGCCAGCAGTGACAGCTCCTACGCGCAGTACTTC
cdr3_aa: CASSDSSYAQYF

d_call: TRBD1
j_call: TRBJ2-3
clone_size: .
v_call: TRBV27
cdr3_nt: TGTGCCAGCAGTTTATGGGGACAGCTCACAGATACGCAGTATTTT
cdr3_aa: CASSLWGQLTDTQYF

d_call: TRBD1
j_call: TRBJ1-4
clone_size: .
v_call: TRBV7-9
cdr3_nt: TGTGCCAGCAGCTCGGACCGGGACAGGGGGCAAAGACTGTTTTTT
cdr3_aa: CASSSDRDRGQRLFF

d_call: .
j_call: TRBJ2-4
clone_size: many
v_call: TRBV12-3/TRBV12-4
cdr3_nt: TGTGCCAGCAGTTCGACAGTGAACTCAGGGGCCAAAAACATTCAGTACTTC
cdr3_aa: CASSSTVNSGAKNIQYF

d_call: TRBD1
j_call: TRBJ1-5
clone_size: many
v_call: TRBV20-1
cdr3_nt: TGCAGTGCTAGAGTCCCAGGGGGACCCCTTCAGCCCCAGCATTTT
cdr3_aa: CSARVPGGPLQPQHF